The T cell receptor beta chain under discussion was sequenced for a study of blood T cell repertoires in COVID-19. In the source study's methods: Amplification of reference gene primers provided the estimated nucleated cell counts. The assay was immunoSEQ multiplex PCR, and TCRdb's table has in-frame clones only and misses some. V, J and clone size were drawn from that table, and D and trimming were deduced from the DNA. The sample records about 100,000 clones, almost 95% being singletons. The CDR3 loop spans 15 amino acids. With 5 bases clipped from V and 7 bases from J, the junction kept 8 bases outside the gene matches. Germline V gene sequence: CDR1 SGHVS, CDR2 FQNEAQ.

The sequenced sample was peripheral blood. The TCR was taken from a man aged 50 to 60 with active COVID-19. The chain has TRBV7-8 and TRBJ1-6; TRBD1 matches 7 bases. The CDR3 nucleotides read TGTGCCAGCAGCATTACTGGGACAGACAATTCACCCCTCCACTTT. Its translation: CASSITGTDNSPLHF.